This T cell receptor (beta chain) was recovered during a study of blood T cell repertoires in COVID-19. As for the study in general: Whether acute or convalescent, the COVID-19 samples came from the United States, Italy and Spain. The cDNA or gDNA used as material had been derived from T cells, B-cell-depleted T cells, or PBMCs.

Seattle cases were enrolled at active infection and followed longitudinally. As originally analysed: For nucleated cells, counts were estimated from reference gene primer amplification. Assay used: immunoSEQ multiplex PCR; TCRdb lists only in-frame clones, some missing. D and trimming were read from the DNA, whereas the V and J calls and clone size are those reported in that table. The sample consists of tens of thousands of clones, about 85% of them appearing once. Source material: peripheral blood. The receptor comes from a man between 60 and 75 years old with COVID-19, enrolled during active disease.

CDR3 DNA sequence: TGTGCCAGCAGCTTGGATCTTTCAGGGGGCGGGTATACGCAGTATTTT. This translates into CASSLDLSGGGYTQYF. The chain recombines TRBV5-5 with TRBJ2-3; 8 bases are shared with TRBD1. The CDR3 runs 16 residues. V lost 0 bases to trimming and J lost 7 bases; unmatched junction nucleotides: 10. Looked up from germline, CDR1 is SGHKS and CDR2 is YYEKEE (reference sequence).